This T cell receptor beta chain was observed in a study of read filtering for tumor transcriptome and immune sequencing. Concerning this clonotype: A far bigger clonotype differs at one base, so this is likely a read error.

The library was built from about 400 ng RNA with molecular barcoded adaptors for alpha/delta and beta/gamma chains. TCRdb analysed the reads with MiXCR anew, one entry per CDR3 protein. Here the sample spans tens of thousands of distinct CDR3 sequences, under 25% being singletons. Germline CDR1 is KGHDR and CDR2 is SFDVKD. This CDR3 region has 16 residues. Specimen: a population of CD138-negative cells sorted from bone marrow. The sequence was collected from a donor at least 40 years old with multiple myeloma. The rearrangement joins TRBV24-1 to TRBJ1-4; D is possibly TRBD1 or TRBD2 (6 bases each). The DNA end lines up better with TRBJ2-3; the J call may be wrong. CDR3 DNA: TGTGCCACCAGTGATTTTTCCGGGGGCCACACAGGTACGCAGTATTTT. It is translated as CATSDFSGGHTGTQYF.